This T cell receptor beta chain appears in the sequencing data of a study of vaccination and CD4 T cells after COVID-19. Background on the study: The interval from dose two to post-vaccine sampling had a median of 72 days, and it ranged from 14 to 241. Overlapping spike peptides of SARS-CoV-2, HCoV-NL63, HCoV-OC43 and HCoV-229E were used, and cells were stimulated with them. Controls used CEFX viral epitopes (positive), HIV-1 Nef peptides (negative), or no peptide.

Described treatment: roughly 10-day PBMC culture with coronavirus spike peptide pools or control peptides (ViraFEST assay). The assay that was used to sequence DNA from cultured CD4+ T cells was the Oncomine TCR Beta short-read assay. The template was genomic DNA from cultured CD4+ T cells. TCRdb passed the PCR reads through MiXCR, listing each CDR3 protein once. The profile shows 16,000 or so distinct CDR3 sequences, approximately 81% of them singletons. Germline V gene lookup returns CDR1 DFQATT and CDR2 SNEGSKA (reference sequence). J lost 3 bases, V lost 6 bases, and 7 bases had no gene match. This CDR3 contains 13 residues. About this clonotype: Its antigen is undetermined.

The material sequenced was CD4+ T cells from blood, cultured in vitro, taken after SARS-CoV-2 vaccination. This clonotype was sampled from a human donor who received a COVID-19 vaccine. The chain combines TRBV20-1 with TRBJ1-2; TRBD1 matches 7 bases. In DNA form, the CDR3 reads TGCAGTGCCTTAGACAGGGCGGACTATGGCTACACCTTC. Its protein is CSALDRADYGYTF.